This T cell receptor beta chain stems from a study of T cells in Graves' hyperthyroidism and ophthalmopathy. RNA transcripts gave rise to amplified TCR beta CDR3 regions. RT-PCR in the first round (using the HTBI primer set) targeted the TCR CDR3. One entry per CDR3 protein, called by TCRdb with MiXCR from the multiplex PCR reads. This sample has 600,000 or so distinct CDR3 sequences; roughly 17% occur once, and the top ten carry approximately 3.8%. This clonotype has a count of ten or more. CDR1 is MDHEN and CDR2 is SYDVKM in the germline V gene. With 8 bases clipped from V and 0 bases from J, the junction kept 7 bases outside the gene matches. This CDR3 has 16 residues.

This clonotype originated in a woman aged 30 to 39 with Graves' hyperthyroidism. This chain connects TRBV28 to TRBJ2-1; TRBD2 aligns across 10 bases. The source material was blood. The DNA of the CDR3 is TGTGCCAGCCTCGGGACTAGCGCGAGCTCCTACAATGAGCAGTTCTTC. It encodes CASLGTSASSYNEQFF.